The clone carrying this T cell receptor (beta chain) has only a few counts. Each patient who was eligible had an advanced solid tumor with no tumor-infiltrating lymphocytes. These data originate in a study of low-dose radiotherapy and immunotherapy resistance in tumors. Whole-study context: Patients were on oral aspirin 300 mg taken daily for four cycles from cycle 1 day 1.

The CDR3 runs to 15 residues. From germline, CDR1 is MNHEY and CDR2 SVGEGT. V was shortened by 2 bases and J by 0 bases, with 11 bases between the two germline ends. With TRAV- and TRBV-specific primers, first-strand cDNA was made, covering the alpha and beta chains. Over roughly 20 PCR cycles, TCRs were amplified from a constant-region primer and V-primer adapter. With in vitro transcription, the isolated mRNA was amplified. MiXCR, run by TCRdb on the reads, gives a single entry per CDR3 protein. The table lists 8,300 or so distinct CDR3 sequences, about 59% of them singletons, with about 9% in the top ten.

The sequence was collected from a human donor with advanced metastatic prostate, ovarian, gallbladder or colorectal cancer (not recorded which). This table probably holds off-target reads from a library built for another chain. This chain uses TRBV6-2 or TRBV6-3 with TRBJ2-7; D is tentatively TRBD1 or TRBD2 (5 bases each). In DNA, the CDR3 is TGTGCCAGCAGTTACCTATGGGGGAGCTCCTACGAGCAGTACTTC. It is translated as CASSYLWGSSYEQYF.